These 7 T cell receptor beta chains were sequenced from one sample in a study of vaccination and CD4 T cells after COVID-19. Cultured CD4+ T-cell DNA underwent Oncomine TCR Beta short-read sequencing. TCRdb re-derived calls from the PCR reads in MiXCR, one entry per CDR3 protein. The repertoire holds around 15,000 distinct CDR3 sequences, with roughly two thirds as singletons. No antigens are known for them. Treatment in this sample: roughly 10-day PBMC culture with coronavirus spike peptide pools or control peptides (ViraFEST assay). The sequenced sample consisted of CD4+ T cells from blood, cultured in vitro. The receptor set was obtained from a human donor who had recovered from COVID-19.

The chain has TRBV12-3 or TRBV12-4 and TRBJ2-3; 8 nucleotides line up with TRBD2. The CDR3 runs to 16 residues. Germline trimming cut 6 bases from V and 3 bases from J; bases unmatched to any gene: 11. For the CDR3, the DNA is TGTGCCAGCAGCTTACTGGGAGCGGGGGCTACAGATACGCAGTATTTT. Translating it yields CASSLLGAGATDTQYF.

This clonotype occurred once. The gene calls are TRBV27 and TRBJ2-4; the D call may be TRBD1 or TRBD2 (5 bases each). V dropped 7 bases and J dropped 3 bases, with 13 bases sitting between them. From germline, CDR1 is MNHEY and CDR2 SMNVEV (reference sequence). The CDR3 totals 14 residues. CDR3 in amino acids: CASILREIKNIQYF. CDR3 in DNA: TGTGCCAGCATCCTCAGGGAGATCAAAAACATTCAGTACTTC.

The chain uses TRBV12-3 or TRBV12-4 and TRBJ1-5; 7 nucleotides line up with TRBD1. CDR3 length equals 14 residues. V was pared by 5 bases and J by 4 bases, with 5 bases of the junction left unmatched. The CDR3 region has the DNA TGTGCCAGCAGTCCGGGGACAGATAATCAGCCCCAGCATTTT. This translates into CASSPGTDNQPQHF.

The chain couples TRBV20-1 to TRBJ2-3; the D is unclear. Trimming pared 1 base from V and 0 bases from J, leaving 8 bases between. Germline loops: CDR1 DFQATT, CDR2 SNEGSKA (reference sequence). This CDR3 is 14 amino acids long. CDR3 loop: CSARGLVSTDTQYF. CDR3 bases: TGCAGTGCTAGAGGCCTAGTAAGCACAGATACGCAGTATTTT.

The chain uses TRBV7-2 and TRBJ2-7, with D maybe TRBD1 (5 bases). V gave up 5 bases and J gave up 2 bases, with 16 bases separating them. This CDR3 region has 15 residues. Germline V gives CDR1 SGHTA, CDR2 FQGNSA. The CDR3 protein is CASSLRVVGTYEQYF. In DNA, the CDR3 is TGTGCCAGCAGCCTCAGGGTAGTGGGAACCTACGAGCAGTACTTC. The full variable domain, with the rest looked up from reference TRBV7-2 and TRBJ2-7, is GAGVSQSPSNKVTEKGKDVELRCDPISGHTALYWYRQSLGQGLEFLIYFQGNSAPDKSGLPSDRFSAERTGGSVSTLTIQRTQQEDSAVYLCASSLRVVGTYEQYFGPGTRLTVT.

The genes are TRBV5-1 and TRBJ2-5; 12 nucleotides match TRBD2. The CDR3 runs to 16 residues. V dropped 0 bases and J dropped 5; count of bases not matched to a gene: 5. Germline values: CDR1 SGHRS, CDR2 YFSETQ. CDR3 DNA: TGCGCCAGCAGCTTGGGTACACTAGCGGGAGGTGAGACCCAGTACTTC. It specifies CASSLGTLAGGETQYF.

The V and J genes are TRBV6-5 and TRBJ2-3, with D perhaps being TRBD1 or TRBD2 (6 bases each). This CDR3 spans 14 amino acids. Germline V gene lookup returns CDR1 MNHEY and CDR2 SVGAGI. V dropped 2 bases and J dropped 2 bases, with 8 bases sitting between them. CDR3 sequence: CASSYRGDTDTQYF. The CDR3 DNA sequence: TGTGCCAGCAGTTACAGGGGGGACACAGATACGCAGTATTTT.